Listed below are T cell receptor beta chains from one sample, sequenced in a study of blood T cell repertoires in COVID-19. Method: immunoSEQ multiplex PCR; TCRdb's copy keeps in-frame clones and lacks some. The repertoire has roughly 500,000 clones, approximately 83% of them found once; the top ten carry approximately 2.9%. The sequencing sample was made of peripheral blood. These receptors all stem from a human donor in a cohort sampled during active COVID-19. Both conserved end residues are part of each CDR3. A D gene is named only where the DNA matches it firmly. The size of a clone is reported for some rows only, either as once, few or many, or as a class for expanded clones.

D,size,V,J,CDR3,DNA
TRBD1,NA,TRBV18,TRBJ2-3,CASSYVQGASTDTQYF,TGTGCCAGCTCATACGTACAGGGGGCGAGTACAGATACGCAGTATTTT
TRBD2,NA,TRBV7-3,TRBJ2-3,CASSPSGGPDTQYF,TGTGCCAGCAGCCCCTCGGGGGGTCCAGATACGCAGTATTTT
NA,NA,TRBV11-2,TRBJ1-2,CASSRSSTGGYTF,TGTGCCAGCAGCCGGAGCTCGACGGGAGGCTACACCTTC
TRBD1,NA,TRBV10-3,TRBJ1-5,CAISGGDRDQPQHF,TGTGCCATCAGTGGCGGGGACAGGGATCAGCCCCAGCATTTT
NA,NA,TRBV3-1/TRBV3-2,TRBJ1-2,CASSQRTDEDYYGYTF,TGTGCCAGCAGCCAAAGGACAGACGAAGACTACTATGGCTACACCTTC
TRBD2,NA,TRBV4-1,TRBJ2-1,CASSQETSGRLVDEQFF,TGCGCCAGCAGCCAAGAAACTAGCGGGAGGCTTGTGGATGAGCAGTTCTTC
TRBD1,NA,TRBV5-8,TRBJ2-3,CASSSQGGTDTQYF,TGTGCCAGCAGCTCCCAGGGGGGCACAGATACGCAGTATTTT
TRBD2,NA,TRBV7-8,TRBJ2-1,CASSRDSGSLSGEQFF,TGTGCCAGCAGCCGAGATAGCGGGTCTCTGTCGGGTGAGCAGTTCTTC
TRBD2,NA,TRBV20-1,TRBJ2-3,CSASTPLAGSTDTQYF,TGCAGTGCTAGTACTCCGCTAGCGGGAAGCACAGATACGCAGTATTTT
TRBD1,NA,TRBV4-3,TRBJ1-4,CASSHSGTGVEKLFF,TGCGCCAGCAGCCACTCCGGGACAGGGGTTGAAAAACTGTTTTTT
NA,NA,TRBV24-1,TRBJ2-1,CATSEPSISGSVNEQFF,TGTGCCACCAGTGAACCTTCGATTTCGGGGTCCGTCAATGAGCAGTTCTTC
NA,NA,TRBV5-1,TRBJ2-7,CASSLAIEGLEQYF,TGCGCCAGCAGCTTGGCCATAGAGGGTTTAGAGCAGTACTTC
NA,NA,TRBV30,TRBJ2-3,CAWSAGHLSMDTQYF,TGTGCCTGGAGTGCTGGACACCTAAGCATGGATACGCAGTATTTT
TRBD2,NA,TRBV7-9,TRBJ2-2,CASSSDGLAGARGTGELFF,TGTGCCAGCAGCTCAGATGGACTAGCGGGCGCGAGGGGCACCGGGGAGCTGTTTTTT
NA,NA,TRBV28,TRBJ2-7,CASSLKDRFTRQYF,TGTGCCAGCAGTTTAAAGGACAGATTCACGCGGCAGTACTTC
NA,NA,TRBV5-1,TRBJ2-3,CASSLEVGRATDTQYF,TGCGCCAGCAGCTTGGAGGTCGGCAGGGCGACAGATACGCAGTATTTT
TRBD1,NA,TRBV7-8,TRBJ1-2,CASSLATPGQGENGYTF,TGTGCCAGCAGCTTAGCAACCCCCGGACAGGGGGAGAATGGCTACACCTTC
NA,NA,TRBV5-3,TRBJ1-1,CARSLGRGGEAFF,TGTGCCAGAAGCTTGGGGCGAGGAGGTGAAGCTTTCTTT
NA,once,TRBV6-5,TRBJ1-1,CASLPGGRTEAFF,TGTGCCAGTCTCCCCGGGGGAAGGACTGAAGCTTTCTTT
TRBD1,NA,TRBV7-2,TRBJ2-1,CASSAYPGQGTVEQFF,TGTGCCAGCAGCGCATACCCGGGACAGGGGACCGTTGAGCAGTTCTTC
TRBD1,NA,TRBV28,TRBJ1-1,CASSLRDRVNEAFF,TGTGCCAGCAGTTTAAGGGACAGGGTAAATGAAGCTTTCTTT
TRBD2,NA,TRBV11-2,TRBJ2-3,CASRQDSGGLDTQYF,TGTGCCAGCCGTCAGGATAGCGGGGGGTTGGATACGCAGTATTTT
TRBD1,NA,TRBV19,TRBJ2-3,CASNAGQARTDTQYF,TGTGCCAGTAATGCTGGACAGGCTAGGACAGATACGCAGTATTTT
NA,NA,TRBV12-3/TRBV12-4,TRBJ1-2,CASSLGGLYGYTF,TGTGCCAGCAGTTTGGGGGGGCTCTATGGCTACACCTTC
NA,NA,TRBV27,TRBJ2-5,CASSLMGAADQETQYF,TGTGCCAGCAGTTTAATGGGGGCAGCGGACCAAGAGACCCAGTACTTC
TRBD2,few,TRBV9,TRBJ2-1,CASKRGSYNEQFF,TGTGCCAGCAAGCGGGGATCCTACAATGAGCAGTTCTTC
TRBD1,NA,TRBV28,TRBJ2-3,CASTPNGGQLSYSTDTQYF,TGTGCCAGCACCCCAAATGGGGGACAGCTATCTTATAGCACAGATACGCAGTATTTT
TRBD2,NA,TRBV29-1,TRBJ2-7,CSAQTSAYEQYF,TGCAGCGCCCAGACTAGCGCCTACGAGCAGTACTTC
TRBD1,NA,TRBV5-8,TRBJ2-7,CASSLDRGTDTIYEQYF,TGTGCCAGCAGCTTGGACAGGGGGACCGACACCATATACGAGCAGTACTTC
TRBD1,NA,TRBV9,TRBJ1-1,CASSVGTGGNTEAFF,TGTGCCAGCAGCGTGGGGACAGGGGGCAACACTGAAGCTTTCTTT
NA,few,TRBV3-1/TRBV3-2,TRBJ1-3,CASSSRGGNTIYF,TGTGCCAGCAGCTCCCGGGGGGGAAACACCATATATTTT
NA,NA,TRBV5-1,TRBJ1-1,CASSLGYMNTEAFF,TGCGCCAGCAGCTTGGGGTACATGAACACTGAAGCTTTCTTT
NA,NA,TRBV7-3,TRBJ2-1,CASSLMDSQGEQFF,TGTGCCAGCAGCTTAATGGACTCACAGGGAGAGCAGTTCTTC
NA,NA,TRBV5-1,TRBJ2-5,CASSPLGTPQETQYF,TGCGCCAGCAGCCCCCTAGGGACACCCCAAGAGACCCAGTACTTC
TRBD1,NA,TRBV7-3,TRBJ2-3,CASSLMGQGVDTQYF,TGTGCCAGCAGCTTAATGGGACAGGGGGTAGATACGCAGTATTTT
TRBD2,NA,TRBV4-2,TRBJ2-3,CASSQVGGRAGGDTQYF,TGTGCCAGCAGCCAAGTGGGCGGGAGGGCCGGGGGAGATACGCAGTATTTT
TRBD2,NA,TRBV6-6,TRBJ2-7,CASSPTGGEAKQYF,TGTGCCAGCAGCCCCACGGGAGGGGAAGCGAAGCAGTACTTC
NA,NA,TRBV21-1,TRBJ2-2,CASSKGDKGYTGELFF,TGTGCCAGCAGCAAAGGGGACAAGGGATATACCGGGGAGCTGTTTTTT
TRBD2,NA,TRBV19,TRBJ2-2,CASSIGSGEGTGELFF,TGTGCCAGTAGTATCGGTTCGGGGGAGGGCACCGGGGAGCTGTTTTTT
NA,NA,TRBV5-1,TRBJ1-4,CASSLRGNEKLFF,TGCGCCAGCAGCTTACGGGGAAATGAAAAACTGTTTTTT
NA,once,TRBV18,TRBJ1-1,CASSPDLGLAEAFF,TGTGCCAGCTCACCTGATTTGGGGCTTGCTGAAGCTTTCTTT
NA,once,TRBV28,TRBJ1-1,CASMVGGANTEAFF,TGTGCCAGCATGGTCGGCGGGGCGAACACTGAAGCTTTCTTT
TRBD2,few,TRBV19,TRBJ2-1,CASSIGTSGTSSYNEQFF,TGTGCCAGTAGTATCGGGACTAGCGGGACGAGCTCCTACAATGAGCAGTTCTTC
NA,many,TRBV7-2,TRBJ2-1,CASSLVRGDEQFF,TGTGCCAGCAGCTTAGTCAGGGGGGATGAGCAGTTCTTC
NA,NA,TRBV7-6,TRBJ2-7,CASSSRTDKFYEQYF,TGTGCCAGCAGCTCGAGGACAGATAAGTTCTACGAGCAGTACTTC
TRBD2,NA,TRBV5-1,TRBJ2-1,CASSFLLAGGPMNEQFF,TGCGCCAGCAGCTTCCTTTTAGCGGGAGGGCCAATGAATGAGCAGTTCTTC
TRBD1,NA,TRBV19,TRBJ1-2,CASSTGTGRGYTF,TGTGCCAGTAGTACCGGGACAGGCCGAGGCTACACCTTC
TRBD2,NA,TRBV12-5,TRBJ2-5,CASGLSAGSLLYF,TGTGCTAGTGGTTTGTCAGCGGGGAGTTTATTGTACTTC